This is a list of T cell receptor beta chains from one sample in a study of memory CD4+ T cells and cytomegalovirus serostatus. Only in-frame clones appear in the TCRdb table, and some are missing; sequencing was by immunoSEQ multiplex PCR. In the table there are 46,000 or so clones, around 74% of which are singletons. The sample taken for sequencing was memory CD4+ T cells from blood. Receptor source: an adult in good health and CMV-seronegative. The CDR3 runs from the conserved cysteine through the conserved F or W. D genes are given only for firm matches. Clone sizes are given selectively: once, few, many, or a class where the clone is expanded.

V: TRBV6-5
size: NA
J: TRBJ1-2
D: TRBD1
CDR3: CASRSTPGGYGYTF
DNA: TGTGCCAGCAGATCCACCCCAGGGGGCTATGGCTACACCTTC

V: TRBV5-1
size: NA
J: TRBJ2-2
D: NA
CDR3: CASSSLFSGTGELFF
DNA: TGCGCCAGCAGCTCCCTTTTCTCGGGGACCGGGGAGCTGTTTTTT

V: TRBV6-6
size: NA
J: TRBJ1-5
D: NA
CDR3: CASRQFNQPQHF
DNA: TGTGCCAGCAGACAGTTCAATCAGCCCCAGCATTTT

V: TRBV5-1
size: NA
J: TRBJ2-5
D: TRBD2
CDR3: CASSLGTSGGLETQYF
DNA: TGCGCCAGCAGCTTGGGGACTAGCGGGGGACTGGAGACCCAGTACTTC

V: TRBV6-5
size: NA
J: TRBJ2-7
D: NA
CDR3: CASSYSIWGEQYF
DNA: TGTGCCAGCAGTTACTCGATCTGGGGCGAGCAGTACTTC

V: TRBV7-8
size: NA
J: TRBJ1-3
D: TRBD1
CDR3: CASSLALRTGGLGNTIYF
DNA: TGTGCCAGCAGCTTAGCCTTAAGGACAGGGGGATTGGGAAACACCATATATTTT

V: TRBV20-1
size: few
J: TRBJ2-3
D: NA
CDR3: CSGTGEGRQYF
DNA: TGCAGTGGGACGGGGGAAGGAAGGCAGTATTTT

V: TRBV7-8
size: NA
J: TRBJ1-1
D: TRBD1
CDR3: CASSNDRGRDTEAFF
DNA: TGTGCCAGCAGCAACGACAGGGGGCGGGACACTGAAGCTTTCTTT

V: TRBV5-1
size: NA
J: TRBJ1-1
D: TRBD1
CDR3: CASSLEARGTEAFF
DNA: TGCGCCAGCAGCTTGGAGGCCAGGGGGACTGAAGCTTTCTTT

V: TRBV4-1
size: NA
J: TRBJ1-2
D: NA
CDR3: CASSQPTGSYGYTF
DNA: TGCGCCAGCAGCCAACCGACGGGGTCCTATGGCTACACCTTC

V: TRBV18
size: NA
J: TRBJ2-7
D: TRBD2
CDR3: CASSPGLAGTYEQYF
DNA: TGTGCCAGCTCACCCGGACTAGCGGGAACCTACGAGCAGTACTTC

V: TRBV18
size: NA
J: TRBJ1-6
D: NA
CDR3: CASSPGVGEYSPLHF
DNA: TGTGCCAGCTCACCGGGAGTAGGGGAGTACTCACCCCTCCACTTT

V: TRBV6-1
size: once
J: TRBJ2-5
D: TRBD2
CDR3: CATKVAGRETQYF
DNA: TGTGCCACCAAGGTAGCGGGGAGAGAGACCCAGTACTTC

V: TRBV6-7
size: NA
J: TRBJ1-3
D: NA
CDR3: CASSYFQGRGNTIYF
DNA: TGTGCCAGCAGTTACTTCCAAGGACGAGGAAACACCATATATTTT

V: TRBV11-3
size: NA
J: TRBJ2-2
D: NA
CDR3: CASSSPRGAGELFF
DNA: TGTGCCAGCAGCTCCCCTAGGGGAGCCGGGGAGCTGTTTTTT

V: TRBV6-5
size: NA
J: TRBJ1-2
D: NA
CDR3: CASSYHRNYGYTF
DNA: TGTGCCAGCAGTTACCACAGGAACTATGGCTACACCTTC

V: TRBV6-5
size: few
J: TRBJ2-5
D: TRBD2
CDR3: CASSGEAGAQETQYF
DNA: TGTGCCAGCAGTGGAGAAGCGGGGGCACAAGAGACCCAGTACTTC